One and the same sample provided the 31 T cell receptor beta chains below, sequenced in a study of blood T cell repertoires in COVID-19. Clones were read by immunoSEQ multiplex PCR, and TCRdb kept only the in-frame ones, dropping some. The sample has around 140,000 clones, approximately 84% seen once. Material for sequencing was peripheral blood. These receptor sequences come from a woman of 80 years or more with acute or convalescent COVID-19.

CDR3 coding DNA: TGCGCCAGCAGCCTCGGAAGGCGGGGGGGGGCCGCCGGGGAGCTGTTTTTT. Translating it yields CASSLGRRGGAAGELFF. The rearrangement joins TRBV4-3 to TRBJ2-2, with 9 positions matching TRBD2. CDR3 length: 17 residues. Germline V CDR1 and CDR2: LGHNA, YSLEER. Losses at the gene ends were 4 bases for V and 6 bases for J; bases not matched to a gene: 12.

The table lists this clone with a count of one. The chain links TRBV6-6 to TRBJ1-4, with a weak D call TRBD1 (5 bases). The V and J ends lost 5 bases and 8 bases respectively, with 15 bases between them. The germline V gene has CDR1 MNHNY and CDR2 SVGAGI (reference sequence). The CDR3 has 14 residues. The chain's CDR3 is CASSPRGEGEKLFF. The CDR3 DNA is TGTGCCAGCAGTCCCCGGGGGGAAGGCGAAAAACTGTTTTTT.

V and J are TRBV3-1 (or the pseudogene TRBV3-2) and TRBJ1-6; maybe TRBD1 (6 bases). CDR1 LGHDT and CDR2 YNNKEL come from the germline V gene (reference sequence). The CDR3 consists of 18 residues. Trimming stripped 6 bases from V and 7 bases from J, with 25 bases between. CDR3 nucleotide sequence: TGTGCCAGCAGACCAAGCTGCGGGCAGGGGAGTATCAATTCACCCCTCCACTTT. It yields the protein CASRPSCGQGSINSPLHF.

This sequence joins TRBV6-2 or TRBV6-3 and TRBJ2-6, with 7 bases that match TRBD2. Trimming at V came to 4 bases and at J to 0 bases, leaving 6 bases not matched to a gene. Germline V gene data show CDR1 as MNHEY and CDR2 as SVGEGT. This CDR3 has 17 residues. CDR3 in DNA: TGTGCCAGCAGTTCACTAGCGCCGTACTCTGGGGCCAACGTCCTGACTTTC. Translation gives CASSSLAPYSGANVLTF.

In nucleotides, the CDR3 is TGTGCCAGCAGTTTGGGACAGGGGGTTGGTGGCTACACCTTC. This encodes CASSLGQGVGGYTF. The rearrangement uses TRBV2 and TRBJ1-2; 11 positions match TRBD1. Trimming took 5 bases from V and 7 from J; bases not matched to a gene: 6. CDR1 is SNHLY, CDR2 FYNNEI, per germline. This CDR3 contains 14 residues.

The genes are TRBV27 and TRBJ1-2; TRBD1 matches at 8 bases. In germline, CDR1 is MNHEY, CDR2 SMNVEV (reference sequence). With V trimmed by 6 bases and J by 8 bases, 8 bases remained unmatched. This CDR3 spans 13 amino acids. The DNA of the CDR3 is TGTGCCAGCAGCCGGGACAGGAATCGAGGCTACACCTTC. Protein sequence: CASSRDRNRGYTF.

The CDR3 coding sequence is TGTGCCAGCAGTTACTCGAGCAGCGTCTTAAACAATCAGCCCCAGCATTTT. It is translated as CASSYSSSVLNNQPQHF. The V and J genes are TRBV6-2 or TRBV6-3 and TRBJ1-5, with D unclear. Looked up from germline, CDR1 is MNHEY and CDR2 is SVGEGT. The V gene lost 0 bases and the J gene lost 3 bases, with 15 bases spanning the gap. The CDR3 sequence is 17 residues long.

The chain combines TRBV19 with TRBJ1-1, with 7 nucleotides matching TRBD1. CDR1 is LNHDA and CDR2 is SQIVND in the germline V gene (reference sequence). This CDR3 has 14 residues. The ends lost 3 bases at V and 7 bases at J; junction bases unmatched: 8. CDR3 coding DNA: TGTGCCAGTAGTATTAATACAGGGGTTGGTGAAGCTTTCTTT. It encodes CASSINTGVGEAFF.

In this sample, this clone turned up a few times. This chain uses TRBV29-1 with TRBJ1-1; 8 bases match TRBD1. The CDR3 consists of 14 residues. The V segment lost 6 bases and the J segment 1 base; nucleotides outside the gene matches: 7. The germline gives CDR1 SQVTM, CDR2 ANQGSEA. Written as DNA, the CDR3 is TGCAGCGTATGGACAGGGTTCGGGAACACTGAAGCTTTCTTT. Amino acids: CSVWTGFGNTEAFF.

As concerns this clone: The junction departs from germline at one end; a sequencing error may be responsible. The chain has TRBV3-1 (or the pseudogene TRBV3-2) and TRBJ1-2, with D possibly TRBD1 on 5 matching bases. Germline V lookup: CDR1 LGHDT, CDR2 YNNKEL (reference sequence). The CDR3 covers 16 residues. The CDR3 is CASSEENRIANYGYTF. The CDR3 DNA is TGTGCCAGCAGCGAAGAAAACAGGATAGCTAACTATGGCTACACCTTC.

CDR3 nucleotides: TGCGCCAGCAGCTTGGAACCGGGACAGGCCCACGAGCAGTACTTC. It translates to CASSLEPGQAHEQYF. This rearrangement joins TRBV5-1 to TRBJ2-7; 8 bases agree with TRBD1. The CDR3 is 15 residues long. CDR1 and CDR2 (germline): SGHRS, YFSETQ. V shed 0 bases and J 5 bases; nucleotides not matched to a gene: 7.

V and J are TRBV23-1 and TRBJ2-1; TRBD2 matches 9 bases. TRBV23-1 is designated an ORF whose function remains uncertain. With 3 bases clipped from V and 0 bases from J, the junction kept 12 bases outside the gene matches. The CDR3 spans 19 residues. CDR3 amino acids: CASSQHPIAGVSSYNEQFF. In DNA, the CDR3 is TGCGCCAGCAGTCAGCACCCGATAGCGGGAGTGAGCTCCTACAATGAGCAGTTCTTC.

CDR3 sequence (DNA): TGTGCCAGCAGCCTCACTAGCGGAAGCACAGATACGCAGTATTTT. Amino acids: CASSLTSGSTDTQYF. The chain links TRBV3-1 (or the pseudogene TRBV3-2) to TRBJ2-3; TRBD2 agrees at 8 bases. The germline gives CDR1 LGHDT, CDR2 YNNKEL (reference sequence). The CDR3 spans 15 residues. V shed 4 bases and J 0 bases; nucleotides not matched to a gene: 3.

The CDR3 spells CASSLGTGGLNTIYF. DNA of the CDR3: TGTGCCAGCAGCTTAGGGACAGGGGGCTTAAACACCATATATTTT. The genes are TRBV7-8 and TRBJ1-3, with 11 bases identical to TRBD1. There are 15 residues in the CDR3. Germline V gene data show CDR1 as SGHVS and CDR2 as FQNEAQ. J gave up 6 bases and V 1 base, and 2 bases lay outside the gene matches.

This chain uses TRBV10-3 with TRBJ2-3, with D tentatively TRBD1 (5 bases). Germline lookup yields CDR1 ENHRY and CDR2 SYGVKD. The ends were cut back, 11 bases at V and 0 bases at J, with 12 bases in the middle. This CDR3 spans 13 amino acids. The CDR3 loop is CAHTGSSTDTQYF. The CDR3 DNA is TGTGCCCACACAGGTTCCAGCACAGATACGCAGTATTTT.

The V gene is TRBV5-1, the J gene TRBJ2-7, with 8 nucleotides matching TRBD2. V gave up 4 bases and J gave up 3 bases; unmatched junction bases: 12. CDR1 is SGHRS and CDR2 is YFSETQ in the germline V gene. The CDR3 is 16 amino acids. CDR3 DNA sequence: TGCGCCAGCAGCCCCAATGTGATAGCGGGGAACTACGAGCAGTACTTC. It yields the protein CASSPNVIAGNYEQYF.

The chain carries TRBV5-1 and TRBJ1-4; D not resolved. CDR3 length equals 14 residues. V gave up 3 bases and J gave up 6 bases, with 12 bases separating them. Germline values: CDR1 SGHRS, CDR2 YFSETQ. CDR3 in amino acids: CASSSDGRDEKLFF. CDR3 nucleotides: TGCGCCAGCAGCTCGGACGGGCGGGATGAAAAACTGTTTTTT.

The chain employs TRBV19 and TRBJ2-1; D remains unclear. This CDR3 contains 14 residues. V shed 7 bases and J shed 3 bases, with 13 bases lying between them. Germline V gene sequence: CDR1 LNHDA, CDR2 SQIVND (reference sequence). The CDR3 spells CASKSLQNYNEQFF. The CDR3 nucleotides read TGTGCCAGTAAATCACTCCAAAACTACAATGAGCAGTTCTTC.

The chain combines TRBV3-1 (or the pseudogene TRBV3-2) with TRBJ2-3; 8 bases line up with TRBD2. The CDR3 has 17 residues. The V gene end was trimmed by 1 base and the J gene end by 1 base; junction bases not matched to a gene: 7. Germline assignment: CDR1 LGHDT and CDR2 YNNKEL (reference sequence). The CDR3 sequence: CASSQVRGGGRTDTQYF. The DNA for the CDR3 is TGTGCCAGCAGCCAAGTCCGGGGGGGAGGACGCACAGATACGCAGTATTTT.

The V and J genes are TRBV10-2 and TRBJ1-5, with 10 nucleotides matching TRBD1. With V trimmed by 6 bases and J by 7 bases, 3 bases remained unmatched. The CDR3 sequence is 13 residues long. Germline V gives CDR1 WSHSY, CDR2 SAAADI. CDR3 sequence (DNA): TGCGCCAGCAGGCCGGGACAGGGGCAGCCCCAGCATTTT. Residues: CASRPGQGQPQHF.

The table lists this clone with a count of one. This rearrangement joins TRBV18 to TRBJ2-2; 13 bases are a match to TRBD2. CDR1 and CDR2 (germline): KGHSH, LQKENI. V lost 2 bases and J lost 7; bases outside the gene matches: 7. The CDR3 has 17 residues. CDR3 sequence reads: CASSPGLAGVRVGELFF. The DNA of the CDR3 is TGTGCCAGCTCACCAGGACTAGCGGGAGTCCGCGTCGGGGAGCTGTTTTTT.

Concerning this clone: This sample also contains other DNA sequences that code for the same CDR3. This rearrangement joins TRBV7-9 to TRBJ1-1; weak D call: TRBD1 (5 bases). There are 13 residues in the CDR3. Looked up from germline, CDR1 is SEHNR and CDR2 is FQNEAQ (reference sequence). Trimming took off 3 bases at V and 2 bases at J, with 7 bases between the two ends. Here the CDR3 reads CASSFQGNTEAFF. CDR3 DNA: TGTGCCAGCAGCTTCCAGGGTAACACTGAAGCTTTCTTT. Full variable domain (missing parts from reference TRBV7-9 and TRBJ1-1): DTGVSQNPRHKITKRGQNVTFRCDPISEHNRLYWYRQTLGQGPEFLTYFQNEAQLEKSRLLSDRFSAERPKGSFSTLEIQRTEQGDSAMYLCASSFQGNTEAFFGQGTRLTVV.

The rearrangement joins TRBV4-1 to TRBJ2-1; 14 bases map to TRBD2. There are 17 residues in the CDR3. The J segment lost 1 base and the V segment lost 3 bases, leaving 2 bases of the junction unmatched. Looked up from germline, CDR1 is MGHRA and CDR2 is YSYEKL. The CDR3 sequence: CASSQGTSGGSYNEQFF. DNA for the CDR3: TGCGCCAGCAGCCAGGGGACTAGCGGGGGATCCTACAATGAGCAGTTCTTC.

The chain is built from TRBV5-1 and TRBJ1-2; 9 nucleotides align to TRBD1. Germline V lookup: CDR1 SGHRS, CDR2 YFSETQ. This CDR3 has 12 residues. The V and J ends lost 4 bases and 8 bases, in that order; junction bases with no gene match: 3. This CDR3 reads CASSQTGGGYTF. The CDR3 nucleotides read TGCGCCAGCAGCCAGACAGGGGGAGGCTACACCTTC.

V usage is TRBV15 and J usage is TRBJ2-5; 8 bases fit TRBD2. The CDR3 spans 16 residues. V was pared by 7 bases and J by 5 bases, with 15 bases of the junction left unmatched. Germline CDR1 reads LNHNV; CDR2 reads YYDKDF (reference sequence). The CDR3 region is CATTRFKAGEGETQYF. The DNA for the CDR3 is TGTGCCACCACACGATTTAAAGCGGGAGAGGGGGAGACCCAGTACTTC.

The V gene is TRBV3-1 (or the pseudogene TRBV3-2), the J gene TRBJ2-7, with 7 bases fitting TRBD2. Germline CDR1 and CDR2: LGHDT and YNNKEL (reference sequence). V shed 0 bases, J shed 6 bases, and the junction held 23 bases outside the gene matches. The CDR3 is 20 amino acids. The CDR3 spells CASSQDPRGREDGKFLEQYF. Written as DNA, the CDR3 is TGTGCCAGCAGCCAAGACCCCCGAGGGAGGGAGGATGGGAAGTTCCTCGAGCAGTACTTC.

The chain uses TRBV19 and TRBJ1-5; 7 nucleotides match TRBD1. Trimming took 10 bases from V and 2 from J; bases not matched to a gene: 5. The CDR3 spans 13 residues. Per the germline V gene, CDR1 is LNHDA and CDR2 is SQIVND (reference sequence). CDR3 protein: CATIGQGNQPQHF. For the CDR3, the DNA is TGTGCCACGATTGGACAGGGCAATCAGCCCCAGCATTTT.

This clone appeared once. V and J are TRBV2 and TRBJ1-2; D is perhaps TRBD1 (6 bases). CDR3 size: 13 residues. Germline lookup yields CDR1 SNHLY and CDR2 FYNNEI. Trimming removed 4 bases at V and 5 bases at J, with 11 bases between. The CDR3 bases are TGTGCCAGCAGTGTCACAGGGTTGTATGGCTACACCTTC. This encodes CASSVTGLYGYTF.

The gene calls are TRBV27 and TRBJ1-1, with D perhaps matching TRBD1 (6 bases). The length of the CDR3 is 14 residues. V shed 6 bases and J shed 3 bases, with 14 bases lying between them. Germline CDR1 reads MNHEY; CDR2 reads SMNVEV (reference sequence). The DNA of the CDR3 is TGTGCCAGCAGGCAGACAGGTCGATACACTGAAGCTTTCTTT. As protein: CASRQTGRYTEAFF.

V usage is TRBV7-2 and J usage is TRBJ2-2, with D perhaps TRBD1 (6 bases). Trimming removed 5 bases at V and 5 bases at J, with 12 bases between. The germline gives CDR1 SGHTA, CDR2 FQGNSA. There are 14 residues in the CDR3. The CDR3 loop is CASSDRTGTGELFF. The DNA of the CDR3 is TGTGCCAGCAGCGACAGAACAGGGACCGGGGAGCTGTTTTTT.

The V gene is TRBV15, the J gene TRBJ2-7; a weak D match, TRBD2 (6 bases). The CDR3 is 13 amino acids. Trimming took off 1 base at V and 4 bases at J, with 8 bases between the two ends. Germline CDR1 reads LNHNV; CDR2 reads YYDKDF (reference sequence). CDR3 DNA: TGTGCCACCAGCAGAGTTGGGGGGTACGAGCAGTACTTC. Its protein product is CATSRVGGYEQYF.